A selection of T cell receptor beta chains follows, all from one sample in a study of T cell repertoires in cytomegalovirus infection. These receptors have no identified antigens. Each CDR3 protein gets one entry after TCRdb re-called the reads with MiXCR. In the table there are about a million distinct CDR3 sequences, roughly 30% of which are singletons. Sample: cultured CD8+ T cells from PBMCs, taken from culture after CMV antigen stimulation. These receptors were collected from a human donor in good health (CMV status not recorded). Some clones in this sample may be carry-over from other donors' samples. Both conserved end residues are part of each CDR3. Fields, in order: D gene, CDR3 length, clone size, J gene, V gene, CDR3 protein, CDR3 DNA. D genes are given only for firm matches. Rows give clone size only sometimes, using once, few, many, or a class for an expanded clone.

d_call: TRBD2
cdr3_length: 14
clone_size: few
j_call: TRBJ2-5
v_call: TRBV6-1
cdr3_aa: CASSEFGGGETQYF
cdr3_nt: TGTGCCAGCAGTGAATTCGGGGGGGGAGAGACCCAGTACTTC

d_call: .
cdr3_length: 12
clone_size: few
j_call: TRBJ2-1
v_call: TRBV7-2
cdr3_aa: CASRFSGDEQFF
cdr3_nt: TGTGCCAGCAGATTTAGCGGTGATGAGCAGTTCTTC

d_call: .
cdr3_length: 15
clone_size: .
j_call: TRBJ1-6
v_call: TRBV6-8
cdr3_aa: CASSYFAGDDSPLHF
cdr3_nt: TGTGCCAGCAGTTACTTCGCAGGGGATGATTCACCCCTCCACTTT

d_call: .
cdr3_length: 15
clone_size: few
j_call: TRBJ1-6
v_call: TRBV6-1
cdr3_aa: CASTPYNPGDSPLHF
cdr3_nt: TGTGCCAGCACTCCCTACAACCCCGGTGATTCACCCCTCCACTTT

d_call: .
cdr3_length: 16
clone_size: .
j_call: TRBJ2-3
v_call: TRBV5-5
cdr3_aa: CASSLHDGLRQDTQYF
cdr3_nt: TGTGCCAGCAGCTTGCATGATGGGTTGAGGCAGGATACGCAGTATTTT

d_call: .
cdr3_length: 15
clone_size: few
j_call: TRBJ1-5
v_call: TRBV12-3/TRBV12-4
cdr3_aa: CASSLKAWGNQPQHF
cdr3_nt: TGTGCCAGCAGTTTGAAAGCTTGGGGCAATCAGCCCCAGCATTTT

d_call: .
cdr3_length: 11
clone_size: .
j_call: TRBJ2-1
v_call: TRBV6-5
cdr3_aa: CASSYNREQFF
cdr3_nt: TGTGCCAGCAGTTACAATCGGGAGCAGTTCTTC

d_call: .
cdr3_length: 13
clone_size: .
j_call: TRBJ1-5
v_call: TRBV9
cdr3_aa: CASSAEKNQPQHF
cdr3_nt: TGTGCCAGCAGCGCGGAGAAAAATCAGCCCCAGCATTTT

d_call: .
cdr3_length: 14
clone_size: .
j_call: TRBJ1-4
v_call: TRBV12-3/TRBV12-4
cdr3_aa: CASSFPTNRDKMFF
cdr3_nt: TGTGCCAGCAGTTTTCCTACAAACCGGGACAAAATGTTTTTT

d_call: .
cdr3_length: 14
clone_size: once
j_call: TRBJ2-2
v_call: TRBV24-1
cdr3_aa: CATSARGGFGELFF
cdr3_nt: TGTGCCACCAGTGCCCGTGGAGGTTTCGGGGAGCTGTTTTTT

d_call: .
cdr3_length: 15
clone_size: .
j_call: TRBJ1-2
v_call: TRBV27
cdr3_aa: CASSLSAPTDLGYTF
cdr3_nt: TGTGCCAGCAGTTTATCCGCTCCTACGGATCTTGGCTACACCTTC

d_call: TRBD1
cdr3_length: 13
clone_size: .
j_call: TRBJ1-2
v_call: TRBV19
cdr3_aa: CASVTGGGYGYTF
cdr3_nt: TGTGCCAGTGTCACAGGGGGAGGCTATGGCTACACCTTC

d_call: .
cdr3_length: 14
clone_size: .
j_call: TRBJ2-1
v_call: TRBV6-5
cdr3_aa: CASSNLGLLNEQFF
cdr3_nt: TGTGCCAGCAGTAACCTGGGACTCCTAAATGAGCAGTTCTTC

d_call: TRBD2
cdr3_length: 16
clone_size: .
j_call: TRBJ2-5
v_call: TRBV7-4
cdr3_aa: CASSLGGSGGLETQYF
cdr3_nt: TGTGCCAGCAGCTTAGGGGGTAGCGGGGGTCTCGAGACCCAGTACTTC

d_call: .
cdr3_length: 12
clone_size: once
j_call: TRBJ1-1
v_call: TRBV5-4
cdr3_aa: CASSQWGAEAFF
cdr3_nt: TGTGCCAGCAGCCAGTGGGGGGCTGAAGCTTTCTTT

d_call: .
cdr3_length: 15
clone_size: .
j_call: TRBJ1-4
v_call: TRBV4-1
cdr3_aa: CASSPRHGQNEKLFF
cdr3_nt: TGCGCCAGCAGCCCCAGACACGGCCAGAATGAAAAACTGTTTTTT

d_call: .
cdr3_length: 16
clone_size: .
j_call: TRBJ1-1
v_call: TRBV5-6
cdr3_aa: CASSRTTSYMNTEAFF
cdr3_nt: TGTGCCAGCAGCCGTACAACATCCTACATGAACACTGAAGCTTTCTTT

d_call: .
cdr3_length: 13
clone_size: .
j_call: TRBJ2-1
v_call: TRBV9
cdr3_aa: CASSVARGNEQFF
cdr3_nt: TGTGCCAGCAGCGTAGCTCGTGGGAATGAGCAGTTCTTC

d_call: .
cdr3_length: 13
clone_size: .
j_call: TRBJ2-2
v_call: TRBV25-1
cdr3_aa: CASTWAGDGELFF
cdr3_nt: TGTGCCAGCACGTGGGCGGGTGACGGGGAGCTGTTTTTT

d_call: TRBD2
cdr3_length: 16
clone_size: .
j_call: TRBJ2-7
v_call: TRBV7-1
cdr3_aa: CASSPSTSGGSYEQYF
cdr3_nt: TGTGCCAGCAGCCCCTCGACTAGCGGGGGGTCTTACGAGCAGTACTTC

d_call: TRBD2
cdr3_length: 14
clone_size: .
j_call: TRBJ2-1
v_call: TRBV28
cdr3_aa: CASSTGGLYNEQFF
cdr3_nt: TGTGCCAGCAGTACGGGGGGGCTATACAATGAGCAGTTCTTC

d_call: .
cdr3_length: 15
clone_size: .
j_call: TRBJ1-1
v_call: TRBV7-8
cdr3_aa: CASCRGSTLNTEAFF
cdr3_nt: TGTGCCAGCTGCCGGGGGTCTACTTTGAACACTGAAGCTTTCTTT

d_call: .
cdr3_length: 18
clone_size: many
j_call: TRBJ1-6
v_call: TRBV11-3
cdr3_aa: CASSFPLGSSFGNSPLHF
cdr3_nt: TGTGCCAGCAGCTTCCCCCTAGGGTCGAGTTTCGGGAATTCACCCCTCCACTTT

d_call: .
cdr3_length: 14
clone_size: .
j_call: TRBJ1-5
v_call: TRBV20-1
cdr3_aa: CSAGAAGGYQPQHF
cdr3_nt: TGCAGTGCTGGAGCGGCCGGGGGGTATCAGCCCCAGCATTTT

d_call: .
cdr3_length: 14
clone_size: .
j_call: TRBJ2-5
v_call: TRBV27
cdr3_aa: CASSLVTAGETQYF
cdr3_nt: TGTGCCAGCAGTTTAGTAACCGCAGGAGAGACCCAGTACTTC

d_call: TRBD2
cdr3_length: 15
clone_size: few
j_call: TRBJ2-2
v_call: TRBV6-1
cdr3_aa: CATKFRGLDTGELFF
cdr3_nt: TGTGCCACCAAATTCAGGGGACTAGACACCGGGGAGCTGTTTTTT

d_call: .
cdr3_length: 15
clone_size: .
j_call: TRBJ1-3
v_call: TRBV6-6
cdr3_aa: CASEGIGRFGNTIYF
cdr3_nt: TGTGCCAGCGAAGGGATCGGGCGTTTTGGAAACACCATATATTTT

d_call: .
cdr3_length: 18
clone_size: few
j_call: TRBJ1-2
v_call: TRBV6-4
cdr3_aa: CASSPHSGTDLLNYGYTF
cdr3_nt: TGTGCCAGCAGTCCCCATAGCGGGACGGATCTTCTCAACTATGGCTACACCTTC

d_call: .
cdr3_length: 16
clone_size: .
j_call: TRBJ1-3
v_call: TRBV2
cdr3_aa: CASSDVGQTPGNTIYF
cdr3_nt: TGTGCCAGCAGTGATGTAGGGCAGACCCCAGGAAACACCATATATTTT

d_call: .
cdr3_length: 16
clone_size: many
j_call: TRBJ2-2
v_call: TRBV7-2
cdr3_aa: CASSMTDHGITGELFF
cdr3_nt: TGTGCCAGCAGCATGACAGACCACGGGATCACCGGGGAGCTGTTTTTT

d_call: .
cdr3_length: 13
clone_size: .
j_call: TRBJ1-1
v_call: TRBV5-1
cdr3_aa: CASSFWGATEAFF
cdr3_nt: TGCGCCAGCAGCTTTTGGGGAGCCACTGAAGCTTTCTTT

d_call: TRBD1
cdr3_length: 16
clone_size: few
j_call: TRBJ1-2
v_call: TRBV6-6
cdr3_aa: CASSRLATGADYGYTF
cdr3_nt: TGTGCCAGCAGTCGACTAGCGACAGGGGCGGATTATGGCTACACCTTC

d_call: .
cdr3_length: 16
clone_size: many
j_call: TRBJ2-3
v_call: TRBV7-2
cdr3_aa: CASSSFRSKSTDTQYF
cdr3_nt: TGTGCCAGCAGCTCCTTTCGGTCCAAAAGCACAGATACGCAGTATTTT

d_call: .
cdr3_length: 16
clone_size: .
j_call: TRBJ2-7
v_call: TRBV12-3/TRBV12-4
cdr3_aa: CASSLRRGIFLYEQYF
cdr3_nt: TGTGCCAGCAGTTTAAGGAGAGGGATTTTCCTCTACGAGCAGTACTTC

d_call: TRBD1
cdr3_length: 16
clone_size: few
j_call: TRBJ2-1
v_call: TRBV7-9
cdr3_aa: CASSTRTGGFYNEQFF
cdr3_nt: TGTGCCAGCAGCACCAGGACAGGGGGCTTCTACAATGAGCAGTTCTTC

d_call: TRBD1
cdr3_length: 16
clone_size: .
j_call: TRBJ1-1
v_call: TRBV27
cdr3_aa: CASNTGAGGGGTEAFF
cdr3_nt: TGTGCCAGCAATACAGGGGCAGGGGGCGGAGGAACTGAAGCTTTCTTT

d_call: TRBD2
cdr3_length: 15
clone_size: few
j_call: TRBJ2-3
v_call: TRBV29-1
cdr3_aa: CSASGLTSGGDTQYF
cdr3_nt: TGCAGCGCCTCCGGACTGACTAGCGGTGGAGATACGCAGTATTTT

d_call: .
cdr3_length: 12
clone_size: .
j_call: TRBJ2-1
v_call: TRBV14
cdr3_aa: CASFRRLPEQFF
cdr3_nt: TGTGCCAGCTTTAGAAGGCTCCCTGAGCAGTTCTTC

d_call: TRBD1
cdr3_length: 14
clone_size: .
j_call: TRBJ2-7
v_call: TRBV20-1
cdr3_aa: CSARGTGVSYEQYF
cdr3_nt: TGCAGTGCTAGGGGGACAGGGGTGTCCTACGAGCAGTACTTC

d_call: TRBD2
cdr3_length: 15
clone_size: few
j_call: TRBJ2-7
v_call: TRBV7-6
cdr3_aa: CASSLGTSGGPEQYF
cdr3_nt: TGTGCCAGCAGCTTGGGGACTAGCGGGGGCCCCGAGCAGTACTTC

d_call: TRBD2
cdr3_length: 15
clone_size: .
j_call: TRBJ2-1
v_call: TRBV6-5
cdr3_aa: CASCYGGGSYNEQFF
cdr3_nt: TGTGCTAGCTGTTACGGGGGGGGGTCGTACAATGAGCAGTTCTTC

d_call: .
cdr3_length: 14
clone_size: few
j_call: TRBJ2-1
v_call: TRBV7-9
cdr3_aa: CASSLPASYNEQFF
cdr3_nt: TGTGCCAGCAGCCTACCGGCGAGCTACAATGAGCAGTTCTTC